Below are 9 T cell receptor beta chains sequenced from a single sample in a study of blood T cell repertoires in COVID-19. Data came from immunoSEQ multiplex PCR; TCRdb stores just in-frame clones and leaves some out. The table shows more than 250,000 clones, with approximately 80% occurring only once. The sequenced sample consisted of peripheral blood. These receptors all stem from a human donor in a cohort sampled during active COVID-19.

This clone appeared a single time. The chain has TRBV6-2 or TRBV6-3 and TRBJ2-1, with D perhaps TRBD2 (6 bases). This CDR3 has 14 residues. The V end lost 2 bases, the J end lost 12 bases, and 17 bases lay between the germline ends. Germline values: CDR1 MNHEY, CDR2 SVGEGT. The CDR3 DNA reads as TGTGCCAGCAGTTACGTCTCGGGAGATGGGCGGCAGTTCTTC. It encodes CASSYVSGDGRQFF.

The chain carries TRBV2 and TRBJ2-5, with 10 positions matching TRBD2. Germline CDR1 is SNHLY and CDR2 is FYNNEI. This CDR3 is 14 amino acids long. V shed 10 bases, J shed 5 bases, and the junction held 10 bases outside the gene matches. The CDR3 coding sequence is TGTGCCACGAAACCGGGACTAGCGATCGAGACCCAGTACTTC. Amino acids: CATKPGLAIETQYF.

Within the sample, this clone is large. The chain employs TRBV29-1 and TRBJ2-3, with D uncertain. The V gene lost 4 bases and the J gene lost 3 bases, with 11 bases spanning the gap. The CDR3 has 13 residues. Germline V gene lookup returns CDR1 SQVTM and CDR2 ANQGSEA. The CDR3 sequence is CSVVVDMTDTQYF. CDR3 nucleotides: TGCAGCGTTGTGGTCGACATGACAGATACGCAGTATTTT.

This clone was seen repeatedly, ten times or more. The chain is built from TRBV7-2 and TRBJ2-5; TRBD2 matches at 8 bases. Germline assignment: CDR1 SGHTA and CDR2 FQGNSA. V lost 1 base to trimming and J lost 5 bases; unmatched junction nucleotides: 12. This CDR3 spans 17 amino acids. The CDR3 DNA follows: TGTGCCAGCAGCTTAGAGGTCGGTAGCGGGGTGTGGGAGACCCAGTACTTC. Protein: CASSLEVGSGVWETQYF.

This chain links TRBV7-9 with TRBJ2-3; 8 positions agree with TRBD1. V lost 5 bases, J lost 4 bases, and 8 bases stayed unmatched. This CDR3 contains 15 residues. Germline assignment: CDR1 SEHNR and CDR2 FQNEAQ (reference sequence). CDR3 DNA sequence: TGTGCCAGCAGCCCCCGGACAGGGAGGTCAGATACGCAGTATTTT. It specifies CASSPRTGRSDTQYF.

This clone appeared many times. The chain combines TRBV15 with TRBJ2-7, with D perhaps matching TRBD1 (6 bases). Germline V gene lookup returns CDR1 LNHNV and CDR2 YYDKDF (reference sequence). Deletions cut 3 bases from V and 6 bases from J, with 15 bases between. The CDR3 consists of 14 residues. The CDR3 here is CATSREIQGSEQYF. Here the CDR3 DNA reads TGTGCCACCAGCAGGGAAATACAGGGCTCCGAGCAGTACTTC.

The chain has TRBV15 and TRBJ1-2; no clear D gene. The germline V gene has CDR1 LNHNV and CDR2 YYDKDF (reference sequence). The CDR3 has 15 amino acids. With 1 base removed from V and 0 bases from J, the gap between germline ends came to 9 bases. DNA of the CDR3: TGTGCCACCAGCAGAGTTCTCCCAGCTAACTATGGCTACACCTTC. Protein sequence: CATSRVLPANYGYTF.

This clone was seen a few times. This chain joins TRBV11-2 and TRBJ1-3; possibly TRBD1 for D (5 bases). CDR3 length: 19 amino acids. Between the trimmed V and J ends, which lost 1 base and 0 bases, there was a span of 19 bases. The germline CDR1 and CDR2 sequences are SGHAT and FQNNGV. The CDR3 spells CASSLARGVGGGSGNTIYF. DNA for the CDR3: TGTGCCAGCAGCTTAGCGCGGGGGGTCGGCGGTGGCTCTGGAAACACCATATATTTT.

This clone turned up a few times. The chain employs TRBV12-5 and TRBJ1-1; weak D call: TRBD1 (6 bases). The V gene lost 8 bases and the J gene lost 5 bases, with 18 bases spanning the gap. The germline V gene has CDR1 LGHNT and CDR2 FRNRAP. The CDR3 sequence is 14 residues long. The CDR3 sequence is CASTITTGKTEAFF. CDR3 nucleotides: TGTGCTAGTACAATCACCACAGGGAAGACTGAAGCTTTCTTT.